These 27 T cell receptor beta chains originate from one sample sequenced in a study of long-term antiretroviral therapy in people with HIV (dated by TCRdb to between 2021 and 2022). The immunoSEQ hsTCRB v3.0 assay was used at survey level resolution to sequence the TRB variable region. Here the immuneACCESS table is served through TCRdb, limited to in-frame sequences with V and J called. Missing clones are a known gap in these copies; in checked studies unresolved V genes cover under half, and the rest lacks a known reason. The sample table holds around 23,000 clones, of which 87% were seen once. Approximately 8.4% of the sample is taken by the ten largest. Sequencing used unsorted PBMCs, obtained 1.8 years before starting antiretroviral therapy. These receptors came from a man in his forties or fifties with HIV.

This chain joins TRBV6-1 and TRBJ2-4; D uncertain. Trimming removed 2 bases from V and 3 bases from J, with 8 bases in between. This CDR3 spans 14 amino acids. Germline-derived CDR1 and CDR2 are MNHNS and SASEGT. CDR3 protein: CASSETDFKNIQYF. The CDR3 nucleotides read TGTGCCAGCAGTGAAACAGACTTCAAAAACATTCAGTACTTC.

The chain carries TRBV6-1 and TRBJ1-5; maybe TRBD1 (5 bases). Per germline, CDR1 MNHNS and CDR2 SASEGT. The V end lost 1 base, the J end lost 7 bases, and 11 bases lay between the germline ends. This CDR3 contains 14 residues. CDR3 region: CASSEVRGLQPQHF. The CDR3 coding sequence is TGTGCCAGCAGTGAAGTGAGGGGTCTACAGCCCCAGCATTTT.

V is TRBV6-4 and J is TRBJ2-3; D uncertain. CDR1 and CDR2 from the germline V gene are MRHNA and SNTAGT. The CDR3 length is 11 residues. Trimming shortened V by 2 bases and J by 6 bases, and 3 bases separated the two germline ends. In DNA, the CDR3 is TGTGCCAGCAGTGACGGGGATACGCAGTATTTT. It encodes CASSDGDTQYF.

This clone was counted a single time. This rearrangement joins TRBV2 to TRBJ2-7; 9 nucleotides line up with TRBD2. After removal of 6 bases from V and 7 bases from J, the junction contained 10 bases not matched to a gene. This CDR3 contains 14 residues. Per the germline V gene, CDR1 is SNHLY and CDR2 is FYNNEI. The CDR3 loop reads CASRGGNSGSEQYF. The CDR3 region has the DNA TGTGCCAGCAGGGGGGGGAATAGCGGGAGTGAGCAGTACTTC.

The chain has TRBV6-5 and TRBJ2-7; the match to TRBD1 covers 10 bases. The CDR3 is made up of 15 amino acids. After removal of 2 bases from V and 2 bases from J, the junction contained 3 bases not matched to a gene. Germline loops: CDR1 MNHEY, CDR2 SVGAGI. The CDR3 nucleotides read TGTGCCAGCAGTTACGGGACAGGGGCTCCCTACGAGCAGTACTTC. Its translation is CASSYGTGAPYEQYF.

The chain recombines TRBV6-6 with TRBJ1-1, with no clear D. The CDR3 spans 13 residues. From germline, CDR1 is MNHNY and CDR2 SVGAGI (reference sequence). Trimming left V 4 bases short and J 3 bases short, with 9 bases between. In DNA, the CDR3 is TGTGCCAGCAGTTTCGCCTGGGACACTGAAGCTTTCTTT. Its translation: CASSFAWDTEAFF.

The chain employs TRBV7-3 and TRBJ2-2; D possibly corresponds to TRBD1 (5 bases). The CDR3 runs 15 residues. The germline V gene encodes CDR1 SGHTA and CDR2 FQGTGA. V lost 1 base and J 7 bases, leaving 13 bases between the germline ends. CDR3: CASSLNPGQGGELFF. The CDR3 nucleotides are TGTGCCAGCAGCTTAAACCCGGGTCAGGGCGGGGAGCTGTTTTTT.

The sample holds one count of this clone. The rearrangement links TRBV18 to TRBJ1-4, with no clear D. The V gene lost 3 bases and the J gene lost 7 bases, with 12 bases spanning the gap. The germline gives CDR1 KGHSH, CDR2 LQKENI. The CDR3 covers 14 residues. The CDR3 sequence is CASSPVQRSEKLFF. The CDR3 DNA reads TGTGCCAGCTCACCGGTACAACGTTCTGAAAAACTGTTTTTT. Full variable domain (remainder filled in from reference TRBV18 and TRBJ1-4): NAGVMQNPRHLVRRRGQEARLRCSPMKGHSHVYWYRQLPEEGLKFMVYLQKENIIDESGMPKERFSAEFPKEGPSILRIQQVVRGDSAAYFCASSPVQRSEKLFFGSGTQLSVL.

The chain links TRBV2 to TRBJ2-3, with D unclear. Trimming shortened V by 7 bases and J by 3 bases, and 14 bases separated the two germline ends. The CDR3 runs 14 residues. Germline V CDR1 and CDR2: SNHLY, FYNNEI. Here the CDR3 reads CASTAPSRTDTQYF. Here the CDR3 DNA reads TGTGCCAGCACTGCCCCATCCAGGACAGATACGCAGTATTTT.

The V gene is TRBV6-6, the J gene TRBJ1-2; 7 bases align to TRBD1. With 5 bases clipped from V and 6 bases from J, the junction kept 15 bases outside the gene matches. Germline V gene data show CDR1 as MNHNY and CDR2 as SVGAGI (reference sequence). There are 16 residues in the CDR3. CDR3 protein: CASSDYRQGLNDGYTF. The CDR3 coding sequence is TGTGCCAGCAGTGACTACCGACAGGGACTCAATGATGGCTACACCTTC.

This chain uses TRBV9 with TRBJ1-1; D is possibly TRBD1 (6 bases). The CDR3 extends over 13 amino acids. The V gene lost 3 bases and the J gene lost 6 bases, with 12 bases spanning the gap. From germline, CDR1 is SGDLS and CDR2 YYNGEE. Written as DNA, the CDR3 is TGTGCCAGCAGCGCGGACAGTAGAGCTGAAGCTTTCTTT. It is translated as CASSADSRAEAFF.

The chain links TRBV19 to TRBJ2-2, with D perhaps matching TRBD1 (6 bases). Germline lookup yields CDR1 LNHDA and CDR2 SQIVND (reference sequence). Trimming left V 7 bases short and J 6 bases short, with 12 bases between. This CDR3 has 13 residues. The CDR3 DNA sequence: TGTGCCAGTACCCCGACAGGAGCCGGGGAGCTGTTTTTT. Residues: CASTPTGAGELFF.

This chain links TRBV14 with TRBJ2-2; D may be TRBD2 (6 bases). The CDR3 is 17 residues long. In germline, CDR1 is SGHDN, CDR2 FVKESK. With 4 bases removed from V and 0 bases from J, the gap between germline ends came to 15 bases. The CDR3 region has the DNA TGTGCCAGCAGCCCGCCATTGACTAGTACGAACACCGGGGAGCTGTTTTTT. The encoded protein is CASSPPLTSTNTGELFF.

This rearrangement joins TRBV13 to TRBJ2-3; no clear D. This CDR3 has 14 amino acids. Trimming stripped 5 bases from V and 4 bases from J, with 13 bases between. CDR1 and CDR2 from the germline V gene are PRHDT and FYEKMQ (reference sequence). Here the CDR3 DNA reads TGTGCCAGCAGCAAAAACCTGGTAGCAGATACGCAGTATTTT. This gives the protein CASSKNLVADTQYF.

The CDR3 DNA sequence: TGTGCCAGCAGCTTAAAAGCTTCCGGGACCCCGGGCACCGGGGAGCTGTTTTTT. Its protein is CASSLKASGTPGTGELFF. The rearrangement uses TRBV7-3 and TRBJ2-2; TRBD1 or TRBD2 may be the D gene (5 bases each). CDR3 size: 18 residues. The germline V gene encodes CDR1 SGHTA and CDR2 FQGTGA. V lost 1 base to trimming and J lost 4 bases, with 19 bases between them. Based on the CDR3 plus reference TRBV7-3 and TRBJ2-2, the full variable domain is GAGVSQTPSNKVTEKGKYVELRCDPISGHTALYWYRQSLGQGPEFLIYFQGTGAADDSGLPNDRFFAVRPEGSVSTLKIQRTERGDSAVYLCASSLKASGTPGTGELFFGEGSRLTVL.

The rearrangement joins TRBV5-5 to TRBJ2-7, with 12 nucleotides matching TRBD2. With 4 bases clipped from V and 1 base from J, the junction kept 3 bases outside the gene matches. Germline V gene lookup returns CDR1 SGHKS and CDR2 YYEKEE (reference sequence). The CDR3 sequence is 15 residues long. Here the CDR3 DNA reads TGTGCCAGCAGCCAAACTAGCGGGGGGTCCTACGAGCAGTACTTC. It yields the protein CASSQTSGGSYEQYF.

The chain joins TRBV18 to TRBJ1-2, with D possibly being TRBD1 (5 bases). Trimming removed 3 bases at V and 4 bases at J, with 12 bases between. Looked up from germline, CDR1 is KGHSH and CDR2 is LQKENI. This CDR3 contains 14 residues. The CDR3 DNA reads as TGTGCCAGCTCACCGGGACGGTTATTCTATGGCTACACCTTC. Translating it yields CASSPGRLFYGYTF.

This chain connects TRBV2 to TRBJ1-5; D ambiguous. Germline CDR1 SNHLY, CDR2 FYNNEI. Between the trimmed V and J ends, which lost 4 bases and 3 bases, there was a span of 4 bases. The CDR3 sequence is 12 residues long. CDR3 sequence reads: CASSADNQPQHF. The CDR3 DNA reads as TGTGCCAGCAGTGCGGACAATCAGCCCCAGCATTTT.

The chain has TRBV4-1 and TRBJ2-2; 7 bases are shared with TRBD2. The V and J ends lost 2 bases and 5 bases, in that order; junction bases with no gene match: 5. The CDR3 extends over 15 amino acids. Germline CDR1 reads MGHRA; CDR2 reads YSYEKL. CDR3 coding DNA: TGCGCCAGCAGCCAAACGGGACTAACAACCGGGGAGCTGTTTTTT. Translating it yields CASSQTGLTTGELFF.

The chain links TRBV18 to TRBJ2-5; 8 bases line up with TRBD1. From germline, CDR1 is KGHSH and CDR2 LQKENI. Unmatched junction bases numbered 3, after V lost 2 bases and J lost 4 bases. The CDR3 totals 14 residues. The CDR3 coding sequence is TGTGCCAGCTCACCATTACAGGGGGGAGAGACCCAGTACTTC. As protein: CASSPLQGGETQYF. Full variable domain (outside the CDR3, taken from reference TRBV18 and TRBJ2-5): NAGVMQNPRHLVRRRGQEARLRCSPMKGHSHVYWYRQLPEEGLKFMVYLQKENIIDESGMPKERFSAEFPKEGPSILRIQQVVRGDSAAYFCASSPLQGGETQYFGPGTRLLVL.

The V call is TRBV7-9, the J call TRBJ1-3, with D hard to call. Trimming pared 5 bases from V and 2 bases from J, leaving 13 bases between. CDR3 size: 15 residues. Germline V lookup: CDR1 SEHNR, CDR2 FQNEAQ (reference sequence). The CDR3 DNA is TGTGCCAGCAGCCCCCGCGGAAATGCTGGAAACACCATATATTTT. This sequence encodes CASSPRGNAGNTIYF. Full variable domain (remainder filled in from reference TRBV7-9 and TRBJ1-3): DTGVSQNPRHKITKRGQNVTFRCDPISEHNRLYWYRQTLGQGPEFLTYFQNEAQLEKSRLLSDRFSAERPKGSFSTLEIQRTEQGDSAMYLCASSPRGNAGNTIYFGEGSWLTVV.

As DNA, the CDR3 is TGTGCCAGCAGAAGGGGGTACGAGCAGTACTTC. It codes for CASRRGYEQYF. This chain connects TRBV7-2 to TRBJ2-7; tentative D call: TRBD1 (6 bases). Germline loops: CDR1 SGHTA, CDR2 FQGNSA. V shed 6 bases and J shed 4 bases, with 7 bases lying between them. The length of the CDR3 is 11 residues.

The CDR3 protein is CASSSDRASYEQYF. The DNA for the CDR3 is TGTGCCAGCAGCTCTGACAGGGCCTCCTACGAGCAGTACTTC. The rearrangement uses TRBV13 and TRBJ2-7; 7 bases are a match to TRBD1. There are 14 residues in the CDR3. Per the germline V gene, CDR1 is PRHDT and CDR2 is FYEKMQ (reference sequence). With 4 bases clipped from V and 0 bases from J, the junction kept 3 bases outside the gene matches.

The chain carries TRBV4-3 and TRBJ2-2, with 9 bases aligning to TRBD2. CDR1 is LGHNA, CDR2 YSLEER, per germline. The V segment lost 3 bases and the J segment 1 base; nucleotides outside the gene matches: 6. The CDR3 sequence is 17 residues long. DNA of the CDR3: TGCGCCAGCAGCCAGGGCGGGGGGGGCGGGAACACCGGGGAGCTGTTTTTT. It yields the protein CASSQGGGGGNTGELFF.

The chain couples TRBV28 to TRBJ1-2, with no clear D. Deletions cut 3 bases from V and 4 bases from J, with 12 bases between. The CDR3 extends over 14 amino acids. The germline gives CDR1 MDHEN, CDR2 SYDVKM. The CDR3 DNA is TGTGCCAGCAGTTTCCACGTGGAAACCTATGGCTACACCTTC. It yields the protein CASSFHVETYGYTF.

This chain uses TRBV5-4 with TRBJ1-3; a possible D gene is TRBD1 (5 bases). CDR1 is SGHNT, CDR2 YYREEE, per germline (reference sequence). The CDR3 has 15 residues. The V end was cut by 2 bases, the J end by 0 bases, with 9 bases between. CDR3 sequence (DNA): TGTGCCAGCAGCTTAGACAGTTTCTCTGGAAACACCATATATTTT. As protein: CASSLDSFSGNTIYF.

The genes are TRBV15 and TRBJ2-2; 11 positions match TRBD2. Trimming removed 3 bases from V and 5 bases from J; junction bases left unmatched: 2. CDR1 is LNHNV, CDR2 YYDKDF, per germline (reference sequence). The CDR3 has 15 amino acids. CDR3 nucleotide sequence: TGTGCCACCAGCAGTCTAGCGGGGGGTACCGGGGAGCTGTTTTTT. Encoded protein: CATSSLAGGTGELFF.